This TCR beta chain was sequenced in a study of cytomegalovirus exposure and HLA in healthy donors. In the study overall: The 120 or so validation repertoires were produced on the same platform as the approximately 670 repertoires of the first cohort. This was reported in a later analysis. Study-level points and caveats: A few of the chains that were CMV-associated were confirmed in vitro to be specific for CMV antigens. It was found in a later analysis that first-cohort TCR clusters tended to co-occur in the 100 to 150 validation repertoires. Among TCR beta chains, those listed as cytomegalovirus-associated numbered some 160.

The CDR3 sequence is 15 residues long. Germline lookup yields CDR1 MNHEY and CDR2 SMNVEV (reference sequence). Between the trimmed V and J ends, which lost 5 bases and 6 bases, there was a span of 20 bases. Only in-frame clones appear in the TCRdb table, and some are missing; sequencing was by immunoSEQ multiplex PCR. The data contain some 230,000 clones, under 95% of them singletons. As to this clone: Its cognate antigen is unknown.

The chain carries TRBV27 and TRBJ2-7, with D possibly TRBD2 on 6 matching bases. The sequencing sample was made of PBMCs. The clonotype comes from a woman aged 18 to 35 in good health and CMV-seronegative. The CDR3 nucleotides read TGTGCCAGCAGTCTACAGAGTCAGGGAGGAGGCGAGCAGTACTTC. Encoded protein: CASSLQSQGGGEQYF.